This T cell receptor (beta chain) originates from a study of blood T cell repertoires in COVID-19. This clone was counted a single time. Only in-frame clones appear in the TCRdb table, and some are missing; sequencing was by immunoSEQ multiplex PCR. Of some 260,000 clones listed, about nine tenths are singletons. The CDR3 runs to 19 residues. This receptor was taken from a woman aged 30 to 39 with acute COVID-19. Sequencing was performed on PBMCs or T cells enriched from blood (not recorded which). The rearrangement links TRBV21-1 to TRBJ2-1; the table's D call of TRBD1 was not tested on the DNA. TRBV21-1 is an annotated pseudogene. In DNA, the CDR3 is TGTGCCAGCAGCAAAGCGGGGACAGGTGGGAAAAGCTCCTACAATGAGCAGTTCTTC. It codes for CASSKAGTGGKSSYNEQFF.